This entry describes one TCR beta chain. Its antigen is unidentified. This sample was taken from a study of Ad26.COV2.S vaccination and SARS-CoV-2 variants. Treatment meaning: about 20 received Ad26.COV2.S at low or high dose, single or two shots; about 5 received placebo; per-sample allocation not given. All samples were drawn on day 63, counting from the first vaccine or placebo injection. The donor's status was that of an adult aged 18-55 years in Boston. An Ad26 vector expressing Wuhan-strain SARS-CoV-2 spike served as the vaccine. V was trimmed by 7 bases and J by 2 bases, leaving 10 bases between them. Germline CDR1 is SGHNT and CDR2 is YYREEE (reference sequence). CDR3 length equals 13 residues. Overall study results and limits: Vaccine recipients posted higher spike-specific TCR breadth than their placebo counterparts.

Some clones are missing from TCRdb's copy, which holds only in-frame ones; the method was immunoSEQ multiplex PCR. The repertoire has about 480,000 clones, around 90% of them found once; the top ten carry 9.5% to 15%. This receptor was obtained from a person between 18 and 65 years old who received the Ad26.COV2.S COVID-19 vaccine or a placebo. This chain joins TRBV5-4 and TRBJ1-3; D is ambiguous. This specimen consisted of peripheral blood, obtained in a trial of Ad26.COV2.S vaccine versus placebo. The DNA of the CDR3 is TGTGCCAGCCAACCGATAACTGGAAACACCATATATTTT. Protein: CASQPITGNTIYF.